Each of the 32 T cell receptor beta chains below was sequenced from the same sample in a study of OX40 agonist ivuxolimab in advanced cancers. Generated by immunoSEQ multiplex PCR, the TCRdb table keeps only in-frame clones and is missing some. The sample has fewer than 8,000 clones, more than 75% seen once. The material sequenced was CD4+ or CD8+ T cells sorted from blood, taken in a trial of the OX40 agonist ivuxolimab. These receptors originate from an adult with an advanced solid tumor such as melanoma, head and neck, liver or kidney cancer.

Comments on this clone: One junction end does not reproduce the germline sequence, and a read error may be involved. V gene TRBV30 combines with J gene TRBJ1-4; no definite D call. The CDR3 contains 15 residues. Germline CDR1 GTSNPN, CDR2 SVGIG (reference sequence). This CDR3 is CAWSVTRKVGRKTVF. The CDR3 DNA follows: TGTGCCTGGAGTGTTACAAGGAAGGTCGGTAGAAAAACTGTTTTT.

The chain links TRBV27 to TRBJ2-1; 14 nucleotides line up with TRBD2. The CDR3 extends over 15 amino acids. The ends lost 5 bases at V and 7 bases at J; junction bases unmatched: 4. Germline-derived CDR1 and CDR2 are MNHEY and SMNVEV (reference sequence). The CDR3 reads CASSPGLAGGNEQFF. The CDR3 DNA reads as TGTGCCAGCAGTCCCGGACTAGCGGGAGGTAATGAGCAGTTCTTC.

The gene calls are TRBV5-6 and TRBJ2-1; unclear D gene. The germline V gene has CDR1 SGHDT and CDR2 YYEEEE. This CDR3 has 12 residues. Trimming took off 3 bases at V and 6 bases at J, with 7 bases between the two ends. The CDR3, as DNA: TGTGCCAGCAGCTGGGTGTTCAATGAGCAGTTCTTC. It is translated as CASSWVFNEQFF. The full variable domain, completed using reference TRBV5-6 and TRBJ2-1, is DAGVTQSPTHLIKTRGQQVTLRCSPKSGHDTVSWYQQALGQGPQFIFQYYEEEERQRGNFPDRFSGHQFPNYSSELNVNALLLGDSALYLCASSWVFNEQFFGPGTRLTVL.

This chain links TRBV7-3 with TRBJ2-3; TRBD2 aligns across 10 bases. CDR1 and CDR2 (germline): SGHTA, FQGTGA. The V segment lost 5 bases and the J segment 1 base; nucleotides outside the gene matches: 3. This CDR3 has 15 amino acids. CDR3 sequence: CASSAGTSGTDTQYF. CDR3 nucleotides: TGTGCCAGCAGCGCCGGGACTAGCGGCACAGATACGCAGTATTTT.

This chain connects TRBV7-3 to TRBJ2-1, with TRBD2 matching over 13 bases. V lost 2 bases and J lost 8; bases outside the gene matches: 3. Germline values: CDR1 SGHTA, CDR2 FQGTGA. The CDR3 totals 15 residues. The CDR3 nucleotides read TGTGCCAGCAGCTTATATGGACTAGCGGGAGATGAGCAGTTCTTC. Translating gives CASSLYGLAGDEQFF.

V is TRBV19 and J is TRBJ2-6, with D possibly TRBD2 on 5 matching bases. This CDR3 contains 14 residues. V was cut by 7 bases and J by 1 base, with 8 bases left in between. Germline assignment: CDR1 LNHDA and CDR2 SQIVND (reference sequence). CDR3 nucleotides: TGTGCCAGTACATCGGGGTCTGGGGCCAACGTCCTGACTTTC. It specifies CASTSGSGANVLTF.

This chain uses TRBV4-2 with TRBJ2-5; maybe TRBD2 (6 bases). Between the trimmed V and J ends, which lost 4 bases and 8 bases, there was a span of 14 bases. Germline CDR1 is LGHNA and CDR2 is YNFKEQ. The CDR3 has 13 residues. As DNA, the CDR3 is TGTGCCAGCAGCCCTTTAGAGGAGGGTACCCAGTACTTC. Protein sequence: CASSPLEEGTQYF.

The chain joins TRBV27 to TRBJ2-7, with TRBD2 identical over 11 bases. The length of the CDR3 is 18 residues. Germline CDR1 reads MNHEY; CDR2 reads SMNVEV (reference sequence). V shed 4 bases, J shed 2 bases, and the junction held 13 bases outside the gene matches. CDR3 DNA sequence: TGTGCCAGCAGTTCCCTGGTCCGGCGACTAGCGGGAACCTACGAGCAGTACTTC. Translating it yields CASSSLVRRLAGTYEQYF.

The J gene is TRBJ1-2, the V gene TRBV7-9, with a possible D match to TRBD1 (5 bases). CDR1 and CDR2 from the germline V gene are SEHNR and FQNEAQ (reference sequence). The CDR3 has 13 residues. Between the trimmed V and J ends, which lost 4 bases and 4 bases, there was a span of 10 bases. The CDR3 loop reads CASSSRVFYGYTF. CDR3 coding DNA: TGTGCCAGCAGCTCCAGGGTTTTCTATGGCTACACCTTC.

This sequence joins TRBV27 and TRBJ2-7; weak D call: TRBD2 (6 bases). Looked up from germline, CDR1 is MNHEY and CDR2 is SMNVEV (reference sequence). This CDR3 has 14 amino acids. V was pared by 3 bases and J by 0 bases, with 9 bases between. CDR3 DNA: TGTGCCAGCAGTTTTGCGGGGTCCTCCTACGAGCAGTACTTC. It translates to CASSFAGSSYEQYF.

CDR3 nucleotides: TGTGCCAGCAGTTTAACAGTCTACGAGCAGTACTTC. Translating gives CASSLTVYEQYF. The chain is built from TRBV28 and TRBJ2-7; no firm D call. V was cut by 2 bases and J by 3 bases, with 5 bases left in between. Looked up from germline, CDR1 is MDHEN and CDR2 is SYDVKM. The CDR3 consists of 12 residues. Filled out from reference TRBV28 and TRBJ2-7, the complete variable domain reads DVKVTQSSRYLVKRTGEKVFLECVQDMDHENMFWYRQDPGLGLRLIYFSYDVKMKEKGDIPEGYSVSREKKERFSLILESASTNQTSMYLCASSLTVYEQYFGPGTRLTVT.

The rearrangement uses TRBV7-2 and TRBJ1-5; D possibly corresponds to TRBD1 (5 bases). Looked up from germline, CDR1 is SGHTA and CDR2 is FQGNSA. This CDR3 comprises 15 residues. Trimming removed 6 bases from V and 4 bases from J, with 16 bases in between. The CDR3 loop is CASRPGTGLNQPQHF. In nucleotides, the CDR3 is TGTGCCAGCAGACCCGGGACGGGACTAAATCAGCCCCAGCATTTT.

This chain connects TRBV7-6 to TRBJ2-7, with unresolved D. With 1 base removed from V and 3 bases from J, the gap between germline ends came to 7 bases. The CDR3 is 13 residues long. The V gene's germline CDR1 is SGHVS and CDR2 FNYEAQ. The CDR3 nucleotides are TGTGCCAGCAGCTTAGGGGCCAACTACGAGCAGTACTTC. Protein sequence: CASSLGANYEQYF.

The CDR3 DNA reads TGTGCCAGCAGCTTAGACAGCCCCGGCTCACCCCTCCACTTT. This translates into CASSLDSPGSPLHF. The chain uses TRBV7-9 and TRBJ1-6; D is undetermined. Germline-derived CDR1 and CDR2 are SEHNR and FQNEAQ (reference sequence). This CDR3 has 14 amino acids. V dropped 1 base and J dropped 10 bases, with 11 bases sitting between them. The whole variable domain, remainder taken from reference TRBV7-9 and TRBJ1-6, is DTGVSQNPRHKITKRGQNVTFRCDPISEHNRLYWYRQTLGQGPEFLTYFQNEAQLEKSRLLSDRFSAERPKGSFSTLEIQRTEQGDSAMYLCASSLDSPGSPLHFGNGTRLTVT.

V and J are TRBV5-1 and TRBJ2-6, with a tentative D call TRBD2 (5 bases). Trimming removed 0 bases from V and 4 bases from J, with 5 bases in between. Germline V CDR1 and CDR2: SGHRS, YFSETQ. The CDR3 is made up of 14 amino acids. The CDR3 coding sequence is TGCGCCAGCAGCTTGGCGGGAGGGGCCAACGTCCTGACTTTC. Protein product: CASSLAGGANVLTF. Filled out from reference TRBV5-1 and TRBJ2-6, the complete variable domain reads KAGVTQTPRYLIKTRGQQVTLSCSPISGHRSVSWYQQTPGQGLQFLFEYFSETQRNKGNFPGRFSGRQFSNSRSEMNVSTLELGDSALYLCASSLAGGANVLTFGAGSRLTVL.

The sample holds one count of this clone. The J gene is TRBJ1-2, the V gene TRBV27; TRBD1 aligns across 8 bases. This CDR3 spans 13 amino acids. Germline V gene lookup returns CDR1 MNHEY and CDR2 SMNVEV (reference sequence). For the CDR3, the DNA is TGTGCAAGTACCGGGACAGGTTCCTATGGCTACACCTTC. Its protein product is CASTGTGSYGYTF.

The chain has TRBV4-1 and TRBJ2-4; D ambiguous. Per the germline V gene, CDR1 is MGHRA and CDR2 is YSYEKL. Trimming pared 3 bases from V and 0 bases from J, leaving 9 bases between. The length of the CDR3 is 15 residues. The CDR3 loop is CASSHRPLAKNIQYF. The CDR3 coding sequence is TGCGCCAGCAGCCACCGACCACTAGCCAAAAACATTCAGTACTTC.

The chain recombines TRBV4-2 with TRBJ2-2; a weak D match, TRBD2 (5 bases). The germline V gene encodes CDR1 LGHNA and CDR2 YNFKEQ. The CDR3 is made up of 15 amino acids. The V and J ends lost 0 bases and 4 bases respectively, with 9 bases between them. The CDR3 region has the DNA TGTGCCAGCAGCCAAGAGGGCGGGTTCACCGGGGAGCTGTTTTTT. Its translation is CASSQEGGFTGELFF.

As DNA, the CDR3 is TGTGCCAGCAGTGGACTAGCGAATGAGCAGTTCTTC. Protein product: CASSGLANEQFF. V is TRBV9 and J is TRBJ2-1, with 9 bases that match TRBD2. The CDR3 sequence is 12 residues long. The V segment lost 5 bases and the J segment 7 bases; nucleotides outside the gene matches: 1. CDR1 and CDR2 (germline): SGDLS, YYNGEE.

This clone showed up just a few times. The rearrangement uses TRBV5-4 and TRBJ2-1, with 7 positions matching TRBD2. Germline V gene sequence: CDR1 SGHNT, CDR2 YYREEE (reference sequence). V lost 2 bases and J lost 8; bases outside the gene matches: 4. The CDR3 contains 13 residues. This chain's CDR3 is CASSLGLVDEQFF. In DNA, the CDR3 is TGTGCCAGCAGCTTAGGACTAGTAGATGAGCAGTTCTTC.

V usage is TRBV7-2 and J usage is TRBJ2-7; 12 bases are a match to TRBD2. CDR3 size: 15 residues. V shed 3 bases and J 3 bases; nucleotides not matched to a gene: 3. Germline-derived CDR1 and CDR2 are SGHTA and FQGNSA. CDR3 sequence: CASSFRGLAGYEQYF. CDR3 coding DNA: TGTGCCAGCAGCTTCCGGGGACTAGCGGGCTACGAGCAGTACTTC.

The V and J genes are TRBV27 and TRBJ2-3; no firm D call. CDR1 MNHEY and CDR2 SMNVEV come from the germline V gene (reference sequence). This CDR3 is 15 amino acids long. Trimming removed 2 bases at V and 1 base at J, with 10 bases between. In DNA, the CDR3 is TGTGCCAGCAGTTTAGTTTGGAGAGGCACAGATACGCAGTATTTT. This translates into CASSLVWRGTDTQYF.

This sequence joins TRBV6-1 and TRBJ1-5; D not resolved. Germline-derived CDR1 and CDR2 are MNHNS and SASEGT. V was clipped by 7 bases and J by 6 bases, with 16 bases between them. This CDR3 contains 14 residues. The CDR3 spells CASTPSGVSQPQHF. In nucleotides, the CDR3 is TGTGCCAGCACCCCCTCCGGGGTAAGTCAGCCCCAGCATTTT.

This clone was seen a few times. V gene TRBV6-1 combines with J gene TRBJ1-4, with D possibly being TRBD1 (6 bases). Trimming pared 3 bases from V and 2 bases from J, leaving 10 bases between. Germline V lookup: CDR1 MNHNS, CDR2 SASEGT. CDR3 length equals 15 residues. The CDR3 region is CASSDQGYTNEKLFF. The CDR3 DNA follows: TGTGCCAGCAGTGACCAGGGGTATACTAATGAAAAACTGTTTTTT.

The chain has TRBV19 and TRBJ1-2; 8 bases match TRBD1. This CDR3 has 14 residues. Germline trimming cut 5 bases from V and 8 bases from J; bases unmatched to any gene: 10. The V gene's germline CDR1 is LNHDA and CDR2 SQIVND (reference sequence). For the CDR3, the DNA is TGTGCCAGTAGTGTGTTGGCAGGGGGCTACGGCTACACCTTC. Translation: CASSVLAGGYGYTF.

The sample holds a few counts of this clone. This sequence joins TRBV19 and TRBJ1-5; no firm D call. Germline values: CDR1 LNHDA, CDR2 SQIVND (reference sequence). The CDR3 consists of 13 residues. Trimming cost V 4 bases and J 7 bases, with 11 bases left between them. CDR3 sequence: CASSSIKGQPQHF. The CDR3 nucleotides read TGTGCCAGTAGTAGTATAAAGGGACAGCCCCAGCATTTT.

About this clone itself: Other DNA sequences in this sample translate to the same CDR3. This chain uses TRBV28 with TRBJ1-2, with a possible D match to TRBD1 (5 bases). V shed 2 bases and J shed 5 bases, with 9 bases lying between them. CDR1 and CDR2 (germline): MDHEN, SYDVKM. The CDR3 consists of 13 residues. In DNA form, the CDR3 reads TGTGCCAGCAGTTTAAGGGGTTTTTATGGCTACACCTTC. As protein: CASSLRGFYGYTF.

The CDR3 DNA is TGTGCCAGCAGTTTAACTTTGGCGTCAGGGATTTACGAGCAGTACTTC. Translation gives CASSLTLASGIYEQYF. The rearrangement links TRBV28 to TRBJ2-7; maybe TRBD1 (5 bases). The V end was cut by 2 bases, the J end by 4 bases, with 18 bases between. CDR3 size: 16 residues. The germline V gene encodes CDR1 MDHEN and CDR2 SYDVKM.

This clone was counted a single time. The chain recombines TRBV15 with TRBJ2-3, with 9 bases that match TRBD1. Germline trimming cut 3 bases from V and 1 base from J; bases unmatched to any gene: 2. The CDR3 has 15 residues. Germline assignment: CDR1 LNHNV and CDR2 YYDKDF (reference sequence). The CDR3 nucleotides read TGTGCCACCAGCAGGGACAGGGGAGGCACAGATACGCAGTATTTT. This sequence encodes CATSRDRGGTDTQYF.

CDR3 coding DNA: TGTGCCAGCAGTGACGTCCCTGGGGAAGATACGCAGTATTTT. Translating it yields CASSDVPGEDTQYF. The rearrangement joins TRBV6-4 to TRBJ2-3; D remains unclear. The CDR3 length is 14 residues. With 2 bases removed from V and 5 bases from J, the gap between germline ends came to 11 bases. CDR1 MRHNA and CDR2 SNTAGT come from the germline V gene.

This chain connects TRBV2 to TRBJ2-1, with unresolved D. The CDR3 sequence is 16 residues long. Trimming took off 2 bases at V and 2 bases at J, with 13 bases between the two ends. Germline V CDR1 and CDR2: SNHLY, FYNNEI. The CDR3 DNA reads TGTGCCAGCAGTGAATTCCACGCGTCGACCTACAATGAGCAGTTCTTC. Its protein product is CASSEFHASTYNEQFF. Filled out from reference TRBV2 and TRBJ2-1, the complete variable domain reads EPEVTQTPSHQVTQMGQEVILRCVPISNHLYFYWYRQILGQKVEFLVSFYNNEISEKSEIFDDQFSVERPDGSNFTLKIRSTKLEDSAMYFCASSEFHASTYNEQFFGPGTRLTVL.

This clone was seen once. V and J are TRBV7-9 and TRBJ2-7, with D possibly matching TRBD1 (5 bases). Germline V lookup: CDR1 SEHNR, CDR2 FQNEAQ (reference sequence). The CDR3 totals 14 residues. V gave up 0 bases and J gave up 2 bases, with 8 bases separating them. The CDR3: CASSLADKPYEQYF. As DNA, the CDR3 is TGTGCCAGCAGCTTAGCGGACAAACCCTACGAGCAGTACTTC.